This T cell receptor beta chain derives from a study of CD8 T cells in ankylosing spondylitis. Findings and limits, study-wide: Researchers report that disease-linked clones proved CD8+ and relatively rare in peripheral blood. One TCR beta motif, made up of 7 or 8 highly homologous variants, appeared characteristic of ankylosing spondylitis blood. Earlier authors reported some of these motif variants in reactive arthritis synovial fluid and blood. Enrichment of disease-linked clones was reportedly significant in matched ankylosing spondylitis synovial fluid.

This clonotype was seen ten or more times. Its antigen remains unidentified. The length of the CDR3 is 15 residues. The V gene lost 3 bases and the J gene lost 0 bases, with 10 bases spanning the gap. One entry per CDR3 protein, called by TCRdb with MiXCR from the 5' RACE reads. The sample shows some 300,000 distinct CDR3 sequences, 20% of them seen only once. Sample: blood, either unsorted or a sorted T cell fraction (not recorded which). The chain combines TRBV12-3 or TRBV12-4 with TRBJ2-3; tentatively, D is TRBD1 (5 bases). The sequence came from a female donor with ankylosing spondylitis or in good health (not recorded which). The CDR3 reads CASSLGQGSTDTQYF. The CDR3 bases are TGTGCCAGCAGTTTGGGGCAGGGAAGCACAGATACGCAGTATTTT.